The TCR beta chain described here comes from a study of T cells and Merkel cell carcinoma outcomes. Notes on this clone: Its antigen is currently unknown.

Measured with immunoSEQ multiplex PCR; TCRdb has only the in-frame clones, and not every one. The table lists 15,000 to 16,000 clones, approximately 80% of them singletons. Germline V lookup: CDR1 MDHEN, CDR2 SYDVKM. The CDR3 has 15 amino acids. V lost 2 bases, J lost 7 bases, and 11 bases stayed unmatched. Overall study findings and caveats: In Merkel cell carcinoma, repertoire and T-cell density reportedly predicted outcomes.

The chain has TRBV28 and TRBJ2-7; 7 nucleotides agree with TRBD2. The origin of this receptor is a human donor with Merkel cell carcinoma. The specimen sequenced was tumor tissue from Merkel cell carcinoma. CDR3 in DNA: TGTGCCAGCAGTTTACTGAGGGAGGGTGGTGGGGAGCAGTACTTC. The encoded protein is CASSLLREGGGEQYF.